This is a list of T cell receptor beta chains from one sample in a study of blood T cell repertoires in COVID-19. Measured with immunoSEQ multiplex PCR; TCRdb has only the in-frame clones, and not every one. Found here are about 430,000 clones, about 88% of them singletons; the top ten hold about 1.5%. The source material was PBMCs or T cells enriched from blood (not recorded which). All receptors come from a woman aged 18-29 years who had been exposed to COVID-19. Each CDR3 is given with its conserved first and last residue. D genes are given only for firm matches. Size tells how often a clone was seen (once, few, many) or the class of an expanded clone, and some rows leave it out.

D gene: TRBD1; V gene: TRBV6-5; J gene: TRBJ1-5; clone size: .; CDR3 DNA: TGTGCCAGTAGGGGGCCCGGACAGCCCCAGCATTTT; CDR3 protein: CASRGPGQPQHF
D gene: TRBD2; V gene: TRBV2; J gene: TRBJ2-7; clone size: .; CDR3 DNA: TGTGCCAGCAGTGCCTGGGAGGCGGGGGAGCCCGAGCAGTACTTC; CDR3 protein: CASSAWEAGEPEQYF
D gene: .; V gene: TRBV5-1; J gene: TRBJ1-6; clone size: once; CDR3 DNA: TGCGCCAGCAGCTTGGTCCGGGCCAGGGATTCACCCCTCCACTTT; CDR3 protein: CASSLVRARDSPLHF
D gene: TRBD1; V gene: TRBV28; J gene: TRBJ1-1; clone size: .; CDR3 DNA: TGTGCCAGCAGAGAAGGGACAGGGCGTCAAGCTTTCTTT; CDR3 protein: CASREGTGRQAFF
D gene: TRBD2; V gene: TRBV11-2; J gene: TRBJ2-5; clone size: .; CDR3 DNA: TGTGCCAGCAGCAATCCACTAGCGGGAGTACCAGAGACCCAGTACTTC; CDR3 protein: CASSNPLAGVPETQYF
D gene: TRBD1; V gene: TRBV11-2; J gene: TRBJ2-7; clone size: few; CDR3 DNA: TGTGCCAGCAGCTTTGAAAGGACAGGAGACTACGAGCAGTACTTC; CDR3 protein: CASSFERTGDYEQYF
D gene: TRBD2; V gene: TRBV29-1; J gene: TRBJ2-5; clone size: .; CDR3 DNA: TGCAGCGTTGGGACTAGCGGGGTTCGGGAGACCCAGTACTTC; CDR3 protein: CSVGTSGVRETQYF
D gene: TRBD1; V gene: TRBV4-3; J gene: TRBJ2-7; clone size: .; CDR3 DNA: TGCGCCAGCAGCCCGACAGGGGGCGAGCAGTACTTC; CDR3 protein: CASSPTGGEQYF
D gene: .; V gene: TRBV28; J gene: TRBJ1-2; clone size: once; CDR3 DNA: TGTGCCAGCAGTTTTTACAGGGCGAATGGCTACACCTTC; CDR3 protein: CASSFYRANGYTF
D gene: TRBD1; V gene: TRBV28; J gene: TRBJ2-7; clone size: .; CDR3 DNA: TGTGCCTCGAAGGGGACAGTCCTCGCCGAGCAGTACTTC; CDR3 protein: CASKGTVLAEQYF
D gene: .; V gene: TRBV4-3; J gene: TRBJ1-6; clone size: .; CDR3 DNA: TGCGCCAGCAGCCCCATGACCTCACAGGGTTCCTATAATTCACCCCTCCACTTT; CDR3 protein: CASSPMTSQGSYNSPLHF
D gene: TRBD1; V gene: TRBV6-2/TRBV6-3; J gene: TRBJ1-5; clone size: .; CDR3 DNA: TGTGCCAGCAGTTCCATAGGACAGGCACAGCATTTT; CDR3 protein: CASSSIGQAQHF
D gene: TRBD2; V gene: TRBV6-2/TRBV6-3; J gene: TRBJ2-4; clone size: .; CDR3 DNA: TGTGCCAGCAGTCCCAGAGGTAGCGGGGGGTTCAAAAACATTCAGTACTTC; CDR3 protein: CASSPRGSGGFKNIQYF
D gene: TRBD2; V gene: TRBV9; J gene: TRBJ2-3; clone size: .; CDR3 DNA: TGTGCCAGCAGCGTAACCCTGCGGGGGGGCACAGATACGCAGTATTTT; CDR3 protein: CASSVTLRGGTDTQYF
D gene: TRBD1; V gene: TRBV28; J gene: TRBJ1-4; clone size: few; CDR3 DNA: TGTGCCAGCAGTTCTGCCCCAGGGGGCAGGGGGGGAGGAAAACTGTTTTTT; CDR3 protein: CASSSAPGGRGGGKLFF
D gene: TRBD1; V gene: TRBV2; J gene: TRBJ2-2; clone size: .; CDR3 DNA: TGTGCCAGCAGTGAAGCGCTTTGGACAGGGCCCGGGGAGCTGTTTTTT; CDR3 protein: CASSEALWTGPGELFF
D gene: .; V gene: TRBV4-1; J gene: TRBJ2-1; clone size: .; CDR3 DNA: TGCGCCAGCAGCCAAGATCTCGGCAGCGGGTGGCCTTGGAAGTTCTTC; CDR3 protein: CASSQDLGSGWPWKFF
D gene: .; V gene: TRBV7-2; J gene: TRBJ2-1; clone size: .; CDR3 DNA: TGTGCCAGCAGCTTGGCTGGGGGGGCCAATGAGCAGTTCTTC; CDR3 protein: CASSLAGGANEQFF
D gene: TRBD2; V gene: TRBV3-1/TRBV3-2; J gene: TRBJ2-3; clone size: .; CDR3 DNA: TGTGCCAGCAGCCAAGAAAGCGCGGGACTAGCGCTCACAGATACGCAGTATTTT; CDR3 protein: CASSQESAGLALTDTQYF
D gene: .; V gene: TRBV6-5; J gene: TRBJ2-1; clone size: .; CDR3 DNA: TGTGCCAGCAGTTCAGCAGGGGTTGGCGAGAATGAGCAGTTCTTC; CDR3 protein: CASSSAGVGENEQFF
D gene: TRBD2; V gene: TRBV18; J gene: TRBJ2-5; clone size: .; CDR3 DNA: TGTGCCAGCTCGTACACTAGCGGAACTCAAGAGACCCAGTACTTC; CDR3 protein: CASSYTSGTQETQYF
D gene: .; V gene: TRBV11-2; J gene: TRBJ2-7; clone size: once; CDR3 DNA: TGTGCCAGCAGCTTAGCCCAGGGTTACCCCTTTTACGAGCAGTACTTC; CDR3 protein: CASSLAQGYPFYEQYF
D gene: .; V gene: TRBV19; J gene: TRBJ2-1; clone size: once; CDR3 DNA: TGTGCCAGTAGTATGCAGGGCCTGGTCAATGAGCAGTTCTTC; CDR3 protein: CASSMQGLVNEQFF